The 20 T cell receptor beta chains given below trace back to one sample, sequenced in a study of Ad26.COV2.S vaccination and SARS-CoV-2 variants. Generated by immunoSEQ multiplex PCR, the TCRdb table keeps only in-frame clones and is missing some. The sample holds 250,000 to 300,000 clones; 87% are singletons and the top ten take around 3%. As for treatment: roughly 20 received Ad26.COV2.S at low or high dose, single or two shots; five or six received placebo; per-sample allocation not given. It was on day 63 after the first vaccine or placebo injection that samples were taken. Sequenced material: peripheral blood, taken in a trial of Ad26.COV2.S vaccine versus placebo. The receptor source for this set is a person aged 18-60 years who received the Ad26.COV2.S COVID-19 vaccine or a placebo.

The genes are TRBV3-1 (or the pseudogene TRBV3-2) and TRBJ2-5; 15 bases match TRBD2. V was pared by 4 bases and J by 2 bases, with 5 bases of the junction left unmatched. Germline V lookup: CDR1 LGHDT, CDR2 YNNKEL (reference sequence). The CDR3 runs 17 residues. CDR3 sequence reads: CASSPGLAGGNQETQYF. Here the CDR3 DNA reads TGTGCCAGCAGCCCCGGACTAGCGGGGGGGAATCAAGAGACCCAGTACTTC.

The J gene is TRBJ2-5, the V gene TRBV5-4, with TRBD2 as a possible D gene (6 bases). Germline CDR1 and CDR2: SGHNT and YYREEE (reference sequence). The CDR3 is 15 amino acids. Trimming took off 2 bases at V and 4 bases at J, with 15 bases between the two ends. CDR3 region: CASSFLQGGRETQYF. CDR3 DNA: TGTGCCAGCAGCTTTCTTCAGGGAGGTCGAGAGACCCAGTACTTC.

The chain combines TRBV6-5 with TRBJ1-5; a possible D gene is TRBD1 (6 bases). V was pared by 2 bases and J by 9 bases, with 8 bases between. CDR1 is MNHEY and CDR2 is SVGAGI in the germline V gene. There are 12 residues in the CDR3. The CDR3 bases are TGTGCCAGCAGTTACGGGGGGCGGCCCCAGCATTTT. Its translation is CASSYGGRPQHF.

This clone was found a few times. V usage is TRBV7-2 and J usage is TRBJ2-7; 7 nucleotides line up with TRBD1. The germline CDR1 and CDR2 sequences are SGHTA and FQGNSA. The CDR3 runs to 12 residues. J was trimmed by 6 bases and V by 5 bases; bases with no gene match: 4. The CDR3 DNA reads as TGTGCCAGCAGCCTTACAGGGGTCGAGCAGTACTTC. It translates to CASSLTGVEQYF.

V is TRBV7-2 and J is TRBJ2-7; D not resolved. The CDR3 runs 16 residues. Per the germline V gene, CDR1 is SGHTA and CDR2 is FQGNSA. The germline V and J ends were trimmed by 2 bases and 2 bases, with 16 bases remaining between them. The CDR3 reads CASSLQPVTPAYEQYF. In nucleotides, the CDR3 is TGTGCCAGCAGCTTACAACCAGTGACTCCTGCCTACGAGCAGTACTTC.

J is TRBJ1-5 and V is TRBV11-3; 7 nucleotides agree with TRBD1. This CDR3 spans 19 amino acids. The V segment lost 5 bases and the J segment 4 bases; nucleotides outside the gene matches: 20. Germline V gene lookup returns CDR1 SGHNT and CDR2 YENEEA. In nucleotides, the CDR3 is TGTGCCAGCAGCCAGATTGGGGGACAGCGTTGTACGCCAAATCAGCCCCAGCATTTT. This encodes CASSQIGGQRCTPNQPQHF.

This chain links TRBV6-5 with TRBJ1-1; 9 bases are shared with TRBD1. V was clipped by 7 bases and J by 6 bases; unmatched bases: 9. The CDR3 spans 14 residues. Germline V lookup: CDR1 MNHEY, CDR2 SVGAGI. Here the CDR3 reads CASMLDRGGAEAFF. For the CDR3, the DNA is TGTGCCAGCATGTTGGACAGGGGAGGCGCTGAAGCTTTCTTT.

For the CDR3, the DNA is TGTGCCAGCAGCTCCGGCACAGGGTACGAGCAGTACTTC. Encoded protein: CASSSGTGYEQYF. This sequence joins TRBV7-2 and TRBJ2-7; a possible D gene is TRBD1 (6 bases). This CDR3 contains 13 residues. V lost 4 bases, J lost 4 bases, and 11 bases lay in between. From germline, CDR1 is SGHTA and CDR2 FQGNSA. Looking up the rest from reference TRBV7-2 and TRBJ2-7 gives the full variable domain: GAGVSQSPSNKVTEKGKDVELRCDPISGHTALYWYRQSLGQGLEFLIYFQGNSAPDKSGLPSDRFSAERTGGSVSTLTIQRTQQEDSAVYLCASSSGTGYEQYFGPGTRLTVT.

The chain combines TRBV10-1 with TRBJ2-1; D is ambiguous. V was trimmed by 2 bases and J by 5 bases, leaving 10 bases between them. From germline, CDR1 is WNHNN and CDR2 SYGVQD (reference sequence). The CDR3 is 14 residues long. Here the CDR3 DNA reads TGCGCCAGCAGTGAGAGACCGGTCAACAATGAGCAGTTCTTC. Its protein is CASSERPVNNEQFF.

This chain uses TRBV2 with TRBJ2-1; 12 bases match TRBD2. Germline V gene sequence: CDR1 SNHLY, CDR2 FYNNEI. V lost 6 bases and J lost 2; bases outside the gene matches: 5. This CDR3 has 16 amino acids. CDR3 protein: CASSATSGRTYNEQFF. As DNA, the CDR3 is TGTGCCAGCAGCGCGACTAGCGGGAGAACCTACAATGAGCAGTTCTTC. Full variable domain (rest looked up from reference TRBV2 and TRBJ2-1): EPEVTQTPSHQVTQMGQEVILRCVPISNHLYFYWYRQILGQKVEFLVSFYNNEISEKSEIFDDQFSVERPDGSNFTLKIRSTKLEDSAMYFCASSATSGRTYNEQFFGPGTRLTVL.

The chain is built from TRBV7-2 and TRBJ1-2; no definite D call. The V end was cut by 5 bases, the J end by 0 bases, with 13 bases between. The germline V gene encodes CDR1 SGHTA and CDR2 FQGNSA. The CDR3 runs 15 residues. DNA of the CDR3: TGTGCCAGCAGCGAAGCCGGGCCCCCTAACTATGGCTACACCTTC. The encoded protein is CASSEAGPPNYGYTF. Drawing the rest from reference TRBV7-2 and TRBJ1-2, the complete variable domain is GAGVSQSPSNKVTEKGKDVELRCDPISGHTALYWYRQSLGQGLEFLIYFQGNSAPDKSGLPSDRFSAERTGGSVSTLTIQRTQQEDSAVYLCASSEAGPPNYGYTFGSGTRLTVV.

CDR3 DNA: TGTGCCAGCAGGGGATCGCTGGGTACCCAGCATTTT. Translating gives CASRGSLGTQHF. V and J are TRBV6-5 and TRBJ1-5; no clear D. V dropped 6 bases and J dropped 11 bases, with 14 bases sitting between them. There are 12 residues in the CDR3. Germline CDR1 is MNHEY and CDR2 is SVGAGI.

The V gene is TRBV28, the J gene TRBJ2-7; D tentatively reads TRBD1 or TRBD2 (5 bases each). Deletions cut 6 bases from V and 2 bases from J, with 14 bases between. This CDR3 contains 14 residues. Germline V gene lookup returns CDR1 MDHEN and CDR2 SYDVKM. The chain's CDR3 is CASSFGGRPYEQYF. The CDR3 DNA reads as TGTGCCAGCAGCTTTGGGGGACGACCCTACGAGCAGTACTTC.

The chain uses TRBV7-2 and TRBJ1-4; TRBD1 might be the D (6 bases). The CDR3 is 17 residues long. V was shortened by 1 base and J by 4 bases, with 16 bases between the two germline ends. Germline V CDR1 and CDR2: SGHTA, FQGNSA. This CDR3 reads CASSLVGRGQINEKLFF. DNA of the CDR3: TGTGCCAGCAGCTTAGTAGGCAGGGGCCAAATTAATGAAAAACTGTTTTTT.

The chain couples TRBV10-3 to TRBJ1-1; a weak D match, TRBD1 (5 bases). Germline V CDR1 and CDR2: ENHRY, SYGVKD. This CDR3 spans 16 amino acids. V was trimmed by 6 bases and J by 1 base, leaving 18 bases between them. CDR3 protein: CAISEPQGRANTEAFF. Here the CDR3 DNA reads TGTGCCATCAGCGAACCCCAGGGAAGGGCGAACACTGAAGCTTTCTTT.

This CDR3 is CATSDSTGVGYTF. The CDR3 bases are TGTGCCACCAGTGATTCGACAGGGGTCGGCTACACCTTC. J is TRBJ1-2 and V is TRBV24-1; TRBD1 matches at 8 bases. This CDR3 is built from 13 residues. Unmatched junction bases numbered 3, after V lost 2 bases and J lost 8 bases. Germline loops: CDR1 KGHDR, CDR2 SFDVKD.

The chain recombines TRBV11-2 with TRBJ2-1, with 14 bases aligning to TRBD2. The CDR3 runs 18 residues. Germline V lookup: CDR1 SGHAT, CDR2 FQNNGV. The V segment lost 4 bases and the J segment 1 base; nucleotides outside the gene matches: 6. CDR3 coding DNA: TGTGCCAGCAGCTCGGGACTAGCGGGAGCCCGTTCCTACAATGAGCAGTTCTTC. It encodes CASSSGLAGARSYNEQFF.

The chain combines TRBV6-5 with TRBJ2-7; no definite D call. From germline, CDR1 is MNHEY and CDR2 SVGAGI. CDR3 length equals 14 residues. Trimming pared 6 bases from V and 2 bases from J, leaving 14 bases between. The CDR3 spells CASRETPSPYEQYF. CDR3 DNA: TGTGCCAGCAGGGAGACTCCGAGCCCCTACGAGCAGTACTTC.

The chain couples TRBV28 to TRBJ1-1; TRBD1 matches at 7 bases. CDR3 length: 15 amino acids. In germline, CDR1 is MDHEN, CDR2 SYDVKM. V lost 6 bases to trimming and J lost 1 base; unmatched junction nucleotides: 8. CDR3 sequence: CASSPGGGWNTEAFF. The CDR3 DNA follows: TGTGCCAGCAGCCCAGGGGGTGGGTGGAACACTGAAGCTTTCTTT. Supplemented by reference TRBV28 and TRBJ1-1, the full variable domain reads DVKVTQSSRYLVKRTGEKVFLECVQDMDHENMFWYRQDPGLGLRLIYFSYDVKMKEKGDIPEGYSVSREKKERFSLILESASTNQTSMYLCASSPGGGWNTEAFFGQGTRLTVV.

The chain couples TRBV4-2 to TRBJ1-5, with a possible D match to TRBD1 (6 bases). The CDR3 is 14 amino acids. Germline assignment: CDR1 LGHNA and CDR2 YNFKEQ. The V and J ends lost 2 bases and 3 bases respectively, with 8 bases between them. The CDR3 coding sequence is TGTGCCAGCAGCCAACGGACAGACAATCAGCCCCAGCATTTT. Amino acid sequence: CASSQRTDNQPQHF.